The rows below give T cell receptor beta chains drawn from one sample of a study of cytomegalovirus exposure and HLA in healthy donors. Some clones are missing from TCRdb's copy, which holds only in-frame ones; the method was immunoSEQ multiplex PCR. This sample has around 130,000 clones, with about 78% found just once. The material sequenced was PBMCs. The receptor source for this set is a middle-aged man in good health and CMV-seronegative. CDR3s include the opening cysteine and the closing phenylalanine or tryptophan. A D gene is named only where the DNA matches it firmly. Clone size, where shown, is once, few, many, or a class for clones that have expanded.

size,D,J,V,CDR3,DNA
-,TRBD1,TRBJ2-2,TRBV6-1,CASRQGAENTGELFF,TGTGCCAGCAGGCAGGGGGCGGAGAACACCGGGGAGCTGTTTTTT
-,TRBD1,TRBJ2-7,TRBV25-1,CASSDLGQGASNGQYF,TGTGCCAGCAGTGATCTTGGACAGGGGGCTAGCAACGGGCAGTACTTC
-,-,TRBJ1-1,TRBV10-1,CASSENAGSGTEAFF,TGCGCCAGCAGTGAGAACGCAGGGTCGGGCACTGAAGCTTTCTTT
-,-,TRBJ2-4,TRBV6-5,CASSYGRGLNIQYF,TGTGCCAGCAGTTACGGTCGAGGCCTGAACATTCAGTACTTC
medium-sized,TRBD2,TRBJ2-6,TRBV29-1,CSVTSGSGANVLTF,TGCAGCGTGACTAGCGGCTCTGGGGCCAACGTCCTGACTTTC
-,TRBD2,TRBJ2-3,TRBV5-6,CASSFRSGTGTDTQYF,TGTGCCAGCAGCTTCCGAAGCGGGACTGGCACAGATACGCAGTATTTT
few,-,TRBJ1-1,TRBV18,CASSSYGGEVRNTEAFF,TGTGCCAGCTCGAGTTATGGCGGGGAGGTTAGGAACACTGAAGCTTTCTTT
once,-,TRBJ1-2,TRBV6-5,CASSRERASYGYNF,TGTGCCAGCAGTCGGGAAAGGGCAAGCTATGGCTACAACTTC
-,-,TRBJ2-2,TRBV11-3,CASSLEDPGPNTGELFF,TGTGCCAGCAGCTTAGAGGATCCAGGGCCCAACACCGGGGAGCTGTTTTTT
-,-,TRBJ1-5,TRBV27,CASSPRGLTPDSRPNQPQHF,TGTGCCAGCAGTCCGAGAGGGTTAACGCCGGACTCCCGCCCCAATCAGCCCCAGCATTTT
-,-,TRBJ2-1,TRBV2,CASSEGRSSYNEQFF,TGTGCCAGCAGTGAAGGTCGGAGCTCCTACAATGAGCAGTTCTTC
-,TRBD1,TRBJ2-2,TRBV18,CASQADRANTGELFF,TGTGCCAGCCAGGCGGACAGGGCTAACACCGGGGAGCTGTTTTTT
-,-,TRBJ2-6,TRBV5-1,CASSQSTGQRSGANVLTF,TGCGCCAGCAGCCAGTCGACAGGACAACGCTCTGGGGCCAACGTCCTGACTTTC
few,-,TRBJ1-3,TRBV28,CASRQGGNTIYF,TGTGCCAGCAGACAGGGTGGAAACACCATATATTTT
-,TRBD2,TRBJ2-5,TRBV5-4,CASSSGGAGDGGWGETQYF,TGTGCCAGCAGCTCGGGGGGAGCGGGAGATGGGGGATGGGGAGAGACCCAGTACTTC
few,-,TRBJ1-1,TRBV6-4,CASSDQANTEAFF,TGTGCCAGCAGTGATCAGGCGAACACTGAAGCTTTCTTT